Listed below are T cell receptor beta chains from one sample, sequenced in a study of glioma-infiltrating T cells after dendritic cell vaccination. Only in-frame clones appear in the TCRdb table, and some are missing; sequencing was by immunoSEQ multiplex PCR. The data contain about 82,000 clones, 85% to 90% of them singletons. The sequencing used blood, collected before dendritic cell vaccination. The receptors were sampled from a human donor with glioblastoma. Both conserved end residues are part of each CDR3. A D gene is named only where the DNA matches it firmly. Some rows mark clone size as missing; the rest say once, few, many or name a class of expanded clone.

cdr3_aa | cdr3_nt | clone_size | v_call | d_call | j_call
CASSSTGDESPEAFF | TGTGCCAGCAGTTCGACAGGGGACGAGTCTCCTGAAGCTTTCTTT | NA | TRBV28 | TRBD1 | TRBJ1-1
CASSRGRQSDYGYTF | TGTGCCAGCTCACGCGGCCGGCAGTCTGACTATGGCTACACCTTC | NA | TRBV18 | NA | TRBJ1-2
CASSRGTGLGTEAFF | TGTGCCAGCAGCCGAGGGACAGGGCTGGGCACTGAAGCTTTCTTT | few | TRBV6-5 | TRBD1 | TRBJ1-1
CASSYSAGGADEQFF | TGTGCCAGCAGTTACTCGGCGGGAGGGGCGGATGAGCAGTTCTTC | few | TRBV6-5 | TRBD2 | TRBJ2-1
CASSSTGGRTGELFF | TGTGCCAGCAGCTCAACAGGAGGGCGGACCGGGGAGCTGTTTTTT | NA | TRBV7-9 | NA | TRBJ2-2
CASSPGWGNRGYNEQFF | TGTGCCAGCAGCCCGGGGTGGGGAAATCGGGGGTACAATGAGCAGTTCTTC | once | TRBV4-2 | NA | TRBJ2-1
CSVVMRERYNEQFF | TGCAGCGTTGTTATGCGGGAGCGTTACAATGAGCAGTTCTTC | NA | TRBV29-1 | TRBD2 | TRBJ2-1
CATSRDGLSTPYNEQFF | TGTGCCACCAGCAGAGATGGGCTTTCCACCCCATACAATGAGCAGTTCTTC | few | TRBV15 | NA | TRBJ2-1
CASSPGLAGGALEQYF | TGTGCCAGCAGCCCGGGACTAGCGGGAGGAGCGTTAGAGCAGTACTTC | NA | TRBV13 | TRBD2 | TRBJ2-7
CASSATGTPGNTIYF | TGCGCCAGCAGCGCGACAGGGACACCGGGAAACACCATATATTTT | once | TRBV10-2 | TRBD1 | TRBJ1-3
CASSPLTSGNEQYF | TGTGCCAGCAGCCCCCTGACTAGTGGTAACGAGCAGTACTTC | once | TRBV5-5 | NA | TRBJ2-7
CASSTRLAGGADTQYF | TGTGCCAGCAGCACCAGACTAGCGGGAGGGGCAGATACGCAGTATTTT | NA | TRBV7-2 | TRBD2 | TRBJ2-3
CASSATGFQETQYF | TGCGCCAGCAGCGCGACAGGTTTCCAAGAGACCCAGTACTTC | NA | TRBV4-1 | NA | TRBJ2-5
CASSQLRGAAEQYF | TGCGCCAGCAGCCAACTGCGGGGCGCTGCCGAGCAGTACTTC | few | TRBV4-1 | NA | TRBJ2-7
CASSLQSATSGTDTQYF | TGTGCCAGCAGCCTTCAATCGGCGACTAGCGGCACAGATACGCAGTATTTT | NA | TRBV13 | TRBD2 | TRBJ2-3
CASSVNAGDQETQYF | TGTGCCAGCAGCGTGAACGCCGGGGACCAAGAGACCCAGTACTTC | NA | TRBV9 | NA | TRBJ2-5
CASSHPGVQTQYF | TGCGCCAGCAGCCACCCAGGGGTGCAGACCCAGTACTTC | NA | TRBV4-1 | NA | TRBJ2-5
CASSQSGTSPYNEQFF | TGTGCCAGCAGCCAATCAGGGACTTCCCCCTACAATGAGCAGTTCTTC | NA | TRBV16 | NA | TRBJ2-1
CASSQLTSGTDTQYF | TGTGCCAGCAGCCAGCTGACTAGCGGCACAGATACGCAGTATTTT | NA | TRBV11-2 | TRBD2 | TRBJ2-3
CASSEVPDRGGYTF | TGTGCCAGCAGTGAAGTCCCAGACAGGGGTGGCTACACCTTC | NA | TRBV2 | TRBD1 | TRBJ1-2
CASSAGGQGTYGYTF | TGTGCCAGCAGCGCCGGGGGACAGGGGACCTATGGCTACACCTTC | NA | TRBV9 | TRBD1 | TRBJ1-2
CASSYRGFYEQYF | TGTGCCAGCAGTTACAGGGGCTTCTACGAGCAGTACTTC | NA | TRBV6-7 | NA | TRBJ2-7
CASSLGIGGGNTIYF | TGTGCCAGCAGCTTGGGTATAGGGGGTGGAAACACCATATATTTT | NA | TRBV5-8 | NA | TRBJ1-3
CASSLGAIGRTTEAFF | TGCGCCAGCAGCTTGGGCGCTATAGGGAGGACGACTGAAGCTTTCTTT | NA | TRBV5-1 | NA | TRBJ1-1
CASSADRDYNSPLHF | TGTGCCAGCAGCGCTGACAGGGACTATAATTCACCCCTCCACTTT | few | TRBV2 | TRBD1 | TRBJ1-6
CASSEPGLGYNEQFF | TGTGCCAGCAGCGAGCCGGGACTAGGGTACAATGAGCAGTTCTTC | NA | TRBV9 | TRBD2 | TRBJ2-1
CASTLGSSGRDETQYF | TGTGCCAGCACCTTAGGGTCTAGCGGGAGGGATGAGACCCAGTACTTC | NA | TRBV5-4 | TRBD2 | TRBJ2-5
CASSLEVATRNEQFF | TGCGCCAGCAGCTTGGAGGTGGCGACGAGGAATGAGCAGTTCTTC | NA | TRBV5-1 | NA | TRBJ2-1
CASSALAGTSNEQFF | TGTGCCAGCAGCGCACTAGCGGGGACCTCAAATGAGCAGTTCTTC | once | TRBV7-3 | TRBD2 | TRBJ2-1
CASREQGARDTQYF | TGTGCCAGCAGGGAACAGGGGGCAAGGGATACGCAGTATTTT | NA | TRBV6-5 | TRBD1 | TRBJ2-3
CASSESVNTEAFF | TGTGCCAGCAGTGAATCTGTGAACACTGAAGCTTTCTTT | NA | TRBV6-1 | NA | TRBJ1-1
CASSLEAGAGGYTF | TGCGCCAGCAGCTTGGAGGCAGGGGCAGGTGGCTACACCTTC | NA | TRBV5-1 | NA | TRBJ1-2
CASSPIQGRTSEQYF | TGTGCCAGCAGTCCGATTCAGGGTAGAACTTCCGAGCAGTACTTC | NA | TRBV27 | NA | TRBJ2-7
CASSDGGRNSGEQYF | TGTGCCAGCAGTGACGGGGGAAGGAACTCGGGAGAGCAGTACTTC | NA | TRBV25-1 | NA | TRBJ2-5
CASRPDRDSNQPQHF | TGTGCCAGCAGACCTGACAGGGATAGCAATCAGCCCCAGCATTTT | NA | TRBV5-8 | TRBD1 | TRBJ1-5
CASSLGAGRDQPQHF | TGTGCCAGCAGCCTTGGGGCAGGGAGGGATCAGCCCCAGCATTTT | NA | TRBV6-5 | NA | TRBJ1-5
CASSDSLYEQYF | TGCGCCAGCAGTGACTCCTTGTACGAGCAGTACTTC | few | TRBV10-1 | NA | TRBJ2-7
CASSVWGGGTEQFF | TGTGCCAGCAGTGTTTGGGGGGGTGGGACTGAGCAGTTCTTC | NA | TRBV2 | TRBD2 | TRBJ2-1
CASSWDGTSGSSQYF | TGCGCCAGCAGCTGGGACGGGACTAGCGGGAGTTCGCAGTACTTC | NA | TRBV5-1 | TRBD2 | TRBJ2-7
CASRIGTSGVGELFF | TGCGCCAGCAGGATAGGGACTAGCGGAGTCGGGGAGCTGTTTTTT | NA | TRBV5-1 | TRBD2 | TRBJ2-2
CASSILPVSRGSEKLFF | TGCGCCAGCAGCATACTACCCGTGTCTCGGGGGAGTGAAAAACTGTTTTTT | few | TRBV5-1 | NA | TRBJ1-4
CASSSLQGTTEAFF | TGCGCCAGCAGCTCTCTACAGGGGACCACTGAAGCTTTCTTT | NA | TRBV5-1 | TRBD1 | TRBJ1-1
CASSLARGGSSTGELFF | TGTGCCAGCAGCTTGGCTCGTGGCGGGAGTAGCACCGGGGAGCTGTTTTTT | NA | TRBV11-2 | TRBD2 | TRBJ2-2
CASRKSGGAQETQYF | TGTGCCAGCAGAAAATCAGGGGGCGCACAAGAGACCCAGTACTTC | NA | TRBV6-4 | TRBD1 | TRBJ2-5
CASSEERFETQYF | TGTGCCAGCAGTGAAGAGCGTTTCGAGACCCAGTACTTC | NA | TRBV6-1 | NA | TRBJ2-5
CASSSGTSRQTQYF | TGTGCCAGCAGCTCCGGGACTAGCCGACAGACCCAGTACTTC | once | TRBV7-9 | TRBD2 | TRBJ2-5
CAITRGRTNQPQHF | TGTGCCATAACAAGAGGCAGAACTAATCAGCCCCAGCATTTT | NA | TRBV28 | NA | TRBJ1-5
CASSLGVTSGYYEQYF | TGTGCCAGCAGCTTAGGAGTGACTAGCGGGTACTACGAGCAGTACTTC | NA | TRBV5-4 | TRBD2 | TRBJ2-7
CASKPLGGGSYNEQFF | TGTGCCAGTAAACCGCTTGGCGGGGGCTCCTACAATGAGCAGTTCTTC | NA | TRBV19 | TRBD2 | TRBJ2-1
CASSQSSGVTDTQYF | TGCGCCAGCAGCCAAAGTAGCGGGGTTACAGATACGCAGTATTTT | NA | TRBV4-1 | TRBD2 | TRBJ2-3
CASSLGGEQYF | TGTGCCAGCAGCTTGGGCGGGGAGCAGTACTTC | NA | TRBV5-6 | NA | TRBJ2-7
CASSVVQQAVFF | TGTGCCAGCAGCGTAGTCCAACAGGCGGTTTTCTTT | NA | TRBV9 | NA | TRBJ1-1
CSARAGGGYTF | TGCAGTGCTAGGGCCGGGGGTGGCTACACCTTC | NA | TRBV20-1 | NA | TRBJ1-2
CASSLEGGQGVYSYEQYF | TGTGCCAGCAGCTTAGAGGGCGGACAGGGGGTTTACTCCTACGAGCAGTACTTC | once | TRBV11-2 | TRBD1 | TRBJ2-7
CASSPRTSGTYEQYF | TGTGCCAGCAGCCCACGGACTAGCGGTACCTACGAGCAGTACTTC | NA | TRBV11-2 | TRBD2 | TRBJ2-7
CASSQGTGVSHEQYF | TGTGCCAGCAGCCAAGGGACAGGGGTTTCGCACGAGCAGTACTTC | NA | TRBV4-2 | TRBD1 | TRBJ2-7
CASSQDDRDYNNEQFF | TGTGCCAGCAGCCAAGATGACCGGGACTATAACAATGAGCAGTTCTTC | NA | TRBV4-1 | TRBD2 | TRBJ2-1
CAISESAGKNYGYTF | TGTGCCATCAGTGAGTCGGCAGGCAAAAACTATGGCTACACCTTC | NA | TRBV10-3 | NA | TRBJ1-2
CAWNAGGGDEQFF | TGTGCCTGGAACGCGGGGGGAGGCGATGAGCAGTTCTTC | NA | TRBV30 | TRBD2 | TRBJ2-1